The T cell receptor beta chain described here comes from a study of blood T cell repertoires in COVID-19. Looking at the study overall: Italy, Spain and the United States were the sources of the convalescent and acute COVID-19 samples.

Original data processing: It was from reference gene primer amplification that nucleated cell counts were estimated. The data were produced by immunoSEQ multiplex PCR, yet TCRdb's version contains in-frame clones alone and is incomplete. D and trimming were read from the DNA, whereas the V and J calls and clone size are those reported in that table. Seen here are around 200,000 clones, more than 75% observed once, and the top ten hold approximately 6.2%. Germline CDR1 SEHNR, CDR2 FQNEAQ (reference sequence). Trimming pared 5 bases from V and 5 bases from J, leaving 10 bases between. This CDR3 is 12 amino acids long. This clone has only a few counts.

This clonotype originated in a man aged 60 to 69 who had recovered from COVID-19. Material for sequencing was peripheral blood. The chain joins TRBV7-9 to TRBJ2-7; a weak D match, TRBD2 (5 bases). The CDR3 DNA follows: TGTGCCAGCAGCCCCTCGGGGAACGAGCAGTACTTC. Protein: CASSPSGNEQYF.